Reported below is one T cell receptor beta chain. Its target is unknown. This sample is drawn from a study of cytomegalovirus exposure and HLA in healthy donors. Notes on the study in general: In an earlier analysis, in some 500 donors, most V segments appeared productive either ~87% or ~30% of the time.

PCR employed 60 Vbeta and 13 Jbeta primers. Profiled with immunoSEQ multiplex PCR; TCRdb holds only in-frame clones, not every one. The sample consists of about 150,000 clones, about 82% of them appearing once. CDR1 MNHNS and CDR2 SASEGT come from the germline V gene. V shed 8 bases, J shed 2 bases, and the junction held 13 bases outside the gene matches. The CDR3 runs 17 residues. The origin of this receptor is a male donor in good health and CMV-seronegative. Sample: PBMCs. The J gene is TRBJ1-5, the V gene TRBV6-1; TRBD1 matches 9 bases. This CDR3 is CASRGTGFLTGNQPQHF. The CDR3 DNA follows: TGTGCCAGCCGTGGGACAGGGTTTTTGACTGGCAATCAGCCCCAGCATTTT.